The entry below describes one T cell receptor beta chain. The antigen is not known. Trimming at V came to 4 bases and at J to 2 bases, leaving 7 bases not matched to a gene. This CDR3 is built from 16 residues. Germline V gene lookup returns CDR1 SGHNT and CDR2 YYREEE (reference sequence). The record originates from a study of PD-1 blockade in classical Hodgkin lymphoma. Study information: Every 2 weeks, patients had 3 mg/kg nivolumab intravenously.

Notes on the study in general: The study found that TCR diversity rose significantly by C4D1 in CD4+ but not CD8+ cells. Lower baseline TCR diversity marked trial partial responders and progressors. At baseline, newly diagnosed patients reportedly showed less TCR diversity than healthy donors.

Each patient experienced a relapse that followed autologous stem cell transplantation, and brentuximab vedotin exposure varied. Generated by immunoSEQ multiplex PCR, the TCRdb table keeps only in-frame clones and is missing some. Among fewer than 30,000 clones listed, 70% to 90% were seen once. The source was peripheral blood mononuclear cells (PBMCs), collected before the second cycle of nivolumab. The chain joins TRBV5-4 to TRBJ2-1, with TRBD2 identical over 9 bases. The clonotype comes from a human donor with classical Hodgkin lymphoma. CDR3 loop: CASSRGTSSAYNEQFF. Written as DNA, the CDR3 is TGTGCCAGCAGCCGGGGGACTAGCAGTGCCTACAATGAGCAGTTCTTC.